The clone carrying this TCR beta chain was recorded a few times. Its antigen is still unknown. This specimen comes from a study of blood T cells in healthy people across ages. Study results and limitations: In long-lived donors, naive CD4+ cell counts and diversity exceeded those of aged donors. Per million T cells, TCR beta diversity dropped about linearly as age rose.

A sample-barcoded 5' primer and a J-beta primer mix were used in a second PCR of roughly 6 to 11 cycles. Template switching added a 12-random-nucleotide identifier to every cDNA molecule. TCRdb analysed the 5' RACE reads with MiXCR anew, one entry per CDR3 protein. The sample includes around 1.5 million distinct CDR3 sequences, 30% to 40% of them seen just once. Germline CDR1 and CDR2: MDHEN and SYDVKM. V was clipped by 7 bases and J by 11 bases, with 23 bases between them. The CDR3 has 14 residues. The TCR originated in a young woman in good health. The chain recombines TRBV28 with TRBJ2-5, with D unresolved. What was sequenced was blood. CDR3 protein: CASTSPVGVGEQYF. In DNA form, the CDR3 reads TGTGCCAGCACCTCCCCCGTAGGAGTGGGTGAGCAGTACTTC. Full variable domain (missing parts from reference TRBV28 and TRBJ2-5): DVKVTQSSRYLVKRTGEKVFLECVQDMDHENMFWYRQDPGLGLRLIYFSYDVKMKEKGDIPEGYSVSREKKERFSLILESASTNQTSMYLCASTSPVGVGEQYFGPGTRLLVL.